This entry lists 28 T cell receptor beta chains sequenced from one sample in a study of monozygotic twins with inflammatory bowel disease. With the 5' RACE reads reprocessed, TCRdb shows one record per CDR3 protein and no DNA. In total, the table holds approximately 400,000 distinct CDR3 sequences. The sequencing input was blood. These TCRs come from a human donor with ulcerative colitis or Crohn's disease, or a healthy co-twin of an affected twin (not recorded which).

This chain connects TRBV5-1 to TRBJ2-7. Germline-derived CDR1 and CDR2 are SGHRS and YFSETQ. The CDR3 has 13 amino acids. CDR3 sequence reads: CASQSQDTYEQYF.

This CDR3 is CASSAGTDITYEQYF. The chain combines TRBV6-1 with TRBJ2-7; TCRdb's D gene call, TRBD1, goes unchecked for lack of DNA. CDR3 length: 15 amino acids. Germline loops: CDR1 MNHNS, CDR2 SASEGT.

This sequence joins TRBV20-1 and TRBJ2-3; the D call of TRBD1 rests on TCRdb alone, since no DNA is present to check it. Germline-derived CDR1 and CDR2 are DFQATT and SNEGSKA (reference sequence). The CDR3 spans 15 residues. The CDR3 region is CSARKRQVDTDTQYF.

The V call is TRBV2, the J call TRBJ2-1. This CDR3 spans 13 amino acids. In germline, CDR1 is SNHLY, CDR2 FYNNEI. The CDR3 is CASSETKYNEQFF.

The rearrangement uses TRBV7-2 and TRBJ2-7; the D gene TCRdb calls, TRBD2, cannot be checked with no DNA. The CDR3 consists of 15 residues. Germline values: CDR1 SGHTA, CDR2 FQGNSA. CDR3 residues: CASSRTSGGYYEQYF.

The chain uses TRBV10-3 and TRBJ2-1; lacking DNA, the TRBD1 call made by TCRdb goes unchecked. The CDR3 totals 17 residues. Germline CDR1 reads ENHRY; CDR2 reads SYGVKD. This CDR3 reads CAISGGGLSSSYNEQFF.

V usage is TRBV20-1 and J usage is TRBJ2-7; TCRdb returns TRBD2, unconfirmable since there is no DNA. Germline loops: CDR1 DFQATT, CDR2 SNEGSKA (reference sequence). The CDR3 spans 14 residues. The CDR3 sequence is CSARPSGLSYEQYF.

The chain's CDR3 is CSARGVSGGPGETQYF. The rearrangement joins TRBV20-1 to TRBJ2-5; TCRdb outputs TRBD2, but without DNA this stays unchecked. Per germline, CDR1 DFQATT and CDR2 SNEGSKA (reference sequence). This CDR3 comprises 16 residues.

V is TRBV19 and J is TRBJ2-2; TCRdb names TRBD1, which stays unverified in the absence of DNA. Germline CDR1 and CDR2: LNHDA and SQIVND (reference sequence). The CDR3 contains 16 residues. CDR3 sequence reads: CASIDIRGRNTGELFF.

The rearrangement joins TRBV12-3 or TRBV12-4 to TRBJ1-5. This CDR3 comprises 13 residues. The CDR3 region is CASSSEKNQPQHF.

The chain links TRBV10-3 to TRBJ2-7; TCRdb reports TRBD2, a call that lacks DNA to check it against. The CDR3 loop spans 15 amino acids. Germline values: CDR1 ENHRY, CDR2 SYGVKD. CDR3 sequence: CATRIGGSFENEQYF.

J is TRBJ2-5 and V is TRBV5-5; TCRdb designates TRBD1, a call that cannot be tested without DNA. Germline CDR1 is SGHKS and CDR2 is YYEKEE (reference sequence). CDR3 size: 15 residues. Here the CDR3 reads CASSFSGTDIGTQYF.

The chain is built from TRBV20-1 and TRBJ2-1; TCRdb indicates TRBD2, and absent DNA this call remains unverified. CDR3 length: 17 residues. CDR1 DFQATT and CDR2 SNEGSKA come from the germline V gene (reference sequence). The CDR3 loop is CSQTMAGGTGHFNEQFF.

Here the CDR3 reads CASSIMASGGFTDTQYF. V and J are TRBV7-2 and TRBJ2-3; TCRdb gives TRBD2 as the D gene, but with no DNA this cannot be confirmed. The length of the CDR3 is 17 residues. Germline CDR1 is SGHTA and CDR2 is FQGNSA. The complete variable domain, with remaining parts taken from reference TRBV7-2 and TRBJ2-3, reads GAGVSQSPSNKVTEKGKDVELRCDPISGHTALYWYRQSLGQGLEFLIYFQGNSAPDKSGLPSDRFSAERTGGSVSTLTIQRTQQEDSAVYLCASSIMASGGFTDTQYFGPGTRLTVL.

The genes are TRBV5-1 and TRBJ2-7; TCRdb's D call of TRBD1 is untestable without DNA. The CDR3 has 17 amino acids. The germline V gene has CDR1 SGHRS and CDR2 YFSETQ. The CDR3 is CASTLGSGTGVGYEQYF.

The chain links TRBV27 to TRBJ2-7; TCRdb indicates TRBD2, and absent DNA this call remains unverified. Germline CDR1 and CDR2: MNHEY and SMNVEV (reference sequence). The CDR3 is made up of 16 amino acids. CDR3 loop: CASSLGLAGFAYEQYF.

The CDR3: CASSPGLGMNTEAFF. The chain combines TRBV7-2 with TRBJ1-1; with no DNA, the TCRdb D assignment of TRBD1 cannot be verified. The CDR3 covers 15 residues. The germline V gene has CDR1 SGHTA and CDR2 FQGNSA.

The chain couples TRBV15 to TRBJ2-7. The CDR3 runs 14 residues. Germline V gene lookup returns CDR1 LNHNV and CDR2 YYDKDF (reference sequence). The CDR3 protein is CGVAGPGKAYEQYF.

J is TRBJ2-1 and V is TRBV5-1; without DNA, the TCRdb call of TRBD1 cannot be checked. Germline assignment: CDR1 SGHRS and CDR2 YFSETQ. This CDR3 contains 16 residues. The CDR3 here is CASSLASVPGGNEQFF. Using reference TRBV5-1 and TRBJ2-1 for the parts outside the CDR3, the full variable domain is KAGVTQTPRYLIKTRGQQVTLSCSPISGHRSVSWYQQTPGQGLQFLFEYFSETQRNKGNFPGRFSGRQFSNSRSEMNVSTLELGDSALYLCASSLASVPGGNEQFFGPGTRLTVL.

The CDR3 sequence is CATSPSGTRFYEQYF. The chain links TRBV19 to TRBJ2-7; TCRdb names TRBD2, which stays unverified in the absence of DNA. This CDR3 region has 15 residues. Germline CDR1 LNHDA, CDR2 SQIVND (reference sequence).

The chain combines TRBV29-1 with TRBJ2-2; TCRdb indicates TRBD2, and absent DNA this call remains unverified. There are 14 residues in the CDR3. Germline CDR1 and CDR2: SQVTM and ANQGSEA. CDR3: CSVEGGRDRGELFF.

The V call is TRBV27, the J call TRBJ2-7; with no DNA, the TCRdb D assignment of TRBD1 cannot be verified. The CDR3 totals 13 residues. The germline V gene has CDR1 MNHEY and CDR2 SMNVEV (reference sequence). The CDR3 here is CAVAGTGEYEQYF.

The chain is built from TRBV7-9 and TRBJ2-7; TCRdb lists TRBD1, though no DNA is available to test this call. Germline CDR1 is SEHNR and CDR2 is FQNEAQ (reference sequence). The CDR3 is made up of 15 amino acids. The CDR3 loop reads CASSSKGAVSPEQYF.

The chain is built from TRBV20-1 and TRBJ1-1; the TCRdb call, TRBD1, lacks DNA for checking. The CDR3 runs to 14 residues. Germline CDR1 reads DFQATT; CDR2 reads SNEGSKA (reference sequence). CDR3 loop: CSASGRTANTEAFF.

CDR3 residues: CATSDLKREGLYEQFF. The chain has TRBV24-1 and TRBJ2-1. The CDR3 is made up of 16 amino acids. From germline, CDR1 is KGHDR and CDR2 SFDVKD.

CDR3 sequence: CATSDYAYGYTF. J is TRBJ1-2 and V is TRBV24-1. CDR3 size: 12 residues. Germline lookup yields CDR1 KGHDR and CDR2 SFDVKD.

The chain employs TRBV5-6 and TRBJ2-5; lacking DNA, the TRBD2 call made by TCRdb goes unchecked. Germline CDR1 is SGHDT and CDR2 is YYEEEE. The CDR3 is 15 amino acids. The CDR3 here is CASSPPGLARETQYF. Variable domain in full (rest from reference TRBV5-6 and TRBJ2-5): DAGVTQSPTHLIKTRGQQVTLRCSPKSGHDTVSWYQQALGQGPQFIFQYYEEEERQRGNFPDRFSGHQFPNYSSELNVNALLLGDSALYLCASSPPGLARETQYFGPGTRLLVL.

The chain combines TRBV7-2 with TRBJ2-1; TCRdb reports TRBD1, a call that lacks DNA to check it against. CDR1 and CDR2 (germline): SGHTA, FQGNSA. The CDR3 is 13 amino acids. The chain's CDR3 is CASSTRPGNEQFF.